This TCR beta chain comes out of a study of T-cell reconstitution after alpha-beta-depleted transplantation in children. Germline V CDR1 and CDR2: MDHEN, SYDVKM. This CDR3 is 14 amino acids long. Trimming cost V 2 bases and J 2 bases, with 10 bases left between them. TCRbeta library construction was performed incorporating unique molecular identifiers. One entry per CDR3 protein, called by TCRdb with MiXCR from the PCR reads. The sample shows some 400,000 distinct CDR3 sequences, roughly 22% of them seen only once. The origin of this receptor is a human donor who donated a stem cell graft to a child with acute myeloid leukemia. This chain links TRBV28 with TRBJ2-7; tentative D call: TRBD1 (5 bases). Source: PBMCs from the stem cell graft donor, taken from the stem cell graft. The CDR3, as DNA: TGTGCCAGCAGTTTAGGCCCCAGGGCCTACGAGCAGTACTTC. Protein sequence: CASSLGPRAYEQYF.